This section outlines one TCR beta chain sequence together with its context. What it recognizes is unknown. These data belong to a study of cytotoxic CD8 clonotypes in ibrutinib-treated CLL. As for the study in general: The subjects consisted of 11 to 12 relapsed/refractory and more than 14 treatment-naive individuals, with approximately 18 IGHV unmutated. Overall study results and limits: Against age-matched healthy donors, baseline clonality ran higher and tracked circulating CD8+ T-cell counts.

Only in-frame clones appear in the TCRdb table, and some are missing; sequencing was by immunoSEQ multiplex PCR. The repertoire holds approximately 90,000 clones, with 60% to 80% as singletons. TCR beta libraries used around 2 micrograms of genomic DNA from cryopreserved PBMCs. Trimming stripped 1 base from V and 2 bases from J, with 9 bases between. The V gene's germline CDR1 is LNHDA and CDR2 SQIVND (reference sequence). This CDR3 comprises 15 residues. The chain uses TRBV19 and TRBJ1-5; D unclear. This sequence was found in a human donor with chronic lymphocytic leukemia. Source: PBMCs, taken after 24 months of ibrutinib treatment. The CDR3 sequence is CASSIVGNGNQPQHF. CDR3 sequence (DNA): TGTGCCAGTAGTATAGTCGGAAATGGCAATCAGCCCCAGCATTTT.